Listed here is a single T cell receptor (beta chain). The antigen is not known. These data are taken from a study of shared clonotypes between healthy human individuals. Points from the study as a whole: A few donors had roughly 5.2% of their naive CD4 clonotypes in common. The diversity represented, both genetic and in exposure history, was limited by few donors.

TCRdb's copy holds only in-frame clones and misses some; the assay was immunoSEQ multiplex PCR. The top ten hold about 1.8% of the sample, which has roughly 640,000 clones, 74% seen once. Input material: memory CD4+ T cells sorted from blood. Specified subset: CD45RA-negative fraction. The sequence was obtained from a woman aged 25 to 39 in good health.

The CDR3 here is CASRPSGNTEAFF. The DNA for the CDR3 is TGTGCCAGCAGGCCTAGCGGGAACACTGAAGCTTTCTTT. The V call is TRBV6-6, the J call TRBJ1-1; no definite D call. The CDR3 sequence is 13 residues long. The germline V gene has CDR1 MNHNY and CDR2 SVGAGI (reference sequence). The germline V and J ends were trimmed by 6 bases and 1 base, with 9 bases remaining between them.